Below, 24 T cell receptor beta chains from the same sample are listed, as sequenced in a study of T cell repertoires in cytomegalovirus infection. No cognate antigen is known for these TCRs. One entry per CDR3 protein results from TCRdb running MiXCR on the reads. This sample has hundreds of thousands of distinct CDR3 sequences; under 35% occur once, and the top ten carry 20%. The sample in question was cultured PBMCs, obtained from culture after CMV antigen stimulation. These TCRs come from a human donor in good health (CMV status not recorded). Some clones in this sample may be carry-over from other donors' samples.

The chain carries TRBV18 and TRBJ2-3; 12 bases are shared with TRBD2. CDR1 is KGHSH and CDR2 is LQKENI in the germline V gene. This CDR3 has 17 residues. V lost 6 bases to trimming and J lost 0 bases; unmatched junction nucleotides: 7. The CDR3 nucleotides are TGTGCCAGCTCCACCTCCGGGACTAGCGGGAGCACAGATACGCAGTATTTT. It encodes CASSTSGTSGSTDTQYF.

V and J are TRBV5-1 and TRBJ2-3, with D maybe TRBD2 (6 bases). V shed 2 bases and J shed 2 bases, with 15 bases lying between them. The CDR3 loop spans 16 amino acids. The V gene's germline CDR1 is SGHRS and CDR2 YFSETQ. CDR3 in amino acids: CASSFGASAFTDTQYF. Written as DNA, the CDR3 is TGCGCCAGCAGCTTTGGGGCTAGCGCATTCACAGATACGCAGTATTTT.

V usage is TRBV7-2 and J usage is TRBJ2-7; D may be TRBD1 or TRBD2 (5 bases each). V was shortened by 0 bases and J by 2 bases, with 11 bases between the two germline ends. The CDR3 loop spans 15 amino acids. Looked up from germline, CDR1 is SGHTA and CDR2 is FQGNSA. The DNA for the CDR3 is TGTGCCAGCAGCTTAGCTGGGGGAGACCCCTACGAGCAGTACTTC. This sequence encodes CASSLAGGDPYEQYF.

The J gene is TRBJ1-4, the V gene TRBV15, with D perhaps matching TRBD1 (5 bases). V lost 5 bases and J 1 base, leaving 14 bases between the germline ends. Per the germline V gene, CDR1 is LNHNV and CDR2 is YYDKDF (reference sequence). This CDR3 is built from 16 residues. In DNA, the CDR3 is TGTGCCACCAGCCCCCGACAGAGAAGAACTAATGAAAAACTGTTTTTT. Its protein product is CATSPRQRRTNEKLFF. Complete variable domain (other parts from reference TRBV15 and TRBJ1-4): DAMVIQNPRYQVTQFGKPVTLSCSQTLNHNVMYWYQQKSSQAPKLLFHYYDKDFNNEADTPDNFQSRRPNTSFCFLDIRSPGLGDTAMYLCATSPRQRRTNEKLFFGSGTQLSVL.

This clonotype has at least ten counts. The chain is built from TRBV4-2 and TRBJ1-6; the match to TRBD1 covers 7 bases. In germline, CDR1 is LGHNA, CDR2 YNFKEQ. The CDR3 consists of 15 residues. J was trimmed by 10 bases and V by 4 bases; bases with no gene match: 10. The CDR3 DNA sequence: TGTGCCAGCAGCCCAACAGGACAGGTCGGGTCACCCCTCCACTTT. The encoded protein is CASSPTGQVGSPLHF.

This clonotype was detected once. V is TRBV2 and J is TRBJ2-1, with D tentatively TRBD2 (5 bases). V was clipped by 3 bases and J by 8 bases, with 14 bases between them. CDR1 SNHLY and CDR2 FYNNEI come from the germline V gene. CDR3 length: 14 residues. The CDR3 sequence: CASSDGGFGDEQFF. The DNA of the CDR3 is TGTGCCAGCAGTGATGGCGGGTTCGGGGATGAGCAGTTCTTC.

This clonotype was recorded only once. The CDR3 here is CASSALRGGRAYEQYF. CDR3 nucleotides: TGTGCCAGCAGTGCCCTCAGGGGCGGGAGGGCCTACGAGCAGTACTTC. The V and J genes are TRBV28 and TRBJ2-7; 9 positions agree with TRBD2. V shed 5 bases, J shed 2 bases, and the junction held 10 bases outside the gene matches. Germline V gene sequence: CDR1 MDHEN, CDR2 SYDVKM. There are 16 residues in the CDR3.

The CDR3 protein is CASSLADRGPQYF. The CDR3 nucleotides are TGTGCCAGCAGCTTAGCGGACAGGGGACCCCAGTACTTC. The chain couples TRBV11-1 to TRBJ2-7; 9 nucleotides line up with TRBD1. CDR1 and CDR2 (germline): SGHAT, FQDESV (reference sequence). The CDR3 runs to 13 residues. Unmatched junction bases numbered 4, after V lost 0 bases and J lost 10 bases.

This chain joins TRBV19 and TRBJ1-1; D is unclear. This CDR3 is built from 12 residues. CDR1 is LNHDA, CDR2 SQIVND, per germline (reference sequence). The germline V and J ends were trimmed by 6 bases and 4 bases, with 9 bases remaining between them. DNA for the CDR3: TGTGCCAGTAGGGGAGTAGCCACTGAAGCTTTCTTT. This translates into CASRGVATEAFF.

The chain recombines TRBV7-6 with TRBJ2-7; D unresolved. Germline V lookup: CDR1 SGHVS, CDR2 FNYEAQ. The CDR3 consists of 14 residues. V was clipped by 2 bases and J by 0 bases, with 8 bases between them. CDR3: CASSLFTASYEQYF. The DNA for the CDR3 is TGTGCCAGCAGCTTATTTACAGCCTCCTACGAGCAGTACTTC.

In the case of this clonotype: One end of the junction does not line up with germline, which may come from a read error. The rearrangement links TRBV12-3 or TRBV12-4 to TRBJ1-4; 7 bases are a match to TRBD1. The CDR3 sequence is 14 residues long. In nucleotides, the CDR3 is TGTGCCAACAGTTATACAGGGGTGGGGGAAAAACTGTTTTTT. Amino acids: CANSYTGVGEKLFF.

The V call is TRBV25-1, the J call TRBJ1-5, with D unclear. This CDR3 comprises 14 residues. Trimming pared 6 bases from V and 2 bases from J, leaving 11 bases between. The germline V gene encodes CDR1 MGHDK and CDR2 SYGVNS. The CDR3 spells CASRGFGGNQPQHF. In DNA, the CDR3 is TGTGCCAGCAGGGGGTTTGGTGGCAATCAGCCCCAGCATTTT.

This clonotype showed up just a few times. The V gene is TRBV4-2, the J gene TRBJ2-3; tentatively, D is TRBD2 (6 bases). Germline assignment: CDR1 LGHNA and CDR2 YNFKEQ. The CDR3 sequence is 14 residues long. V was shortened by 0 bases and J by 11 bases, with 15 bases between the two germline ends. DNA for the CDR3: TGTGCCAGCAGCCAAGATCGGGGGAGTGGATTGCAGTATTTT. Protein: CASSQDRGSGLQYF.

V and J are TRBV5-4 and TRBJ1-3, with 7 positions matching TRBD1. This CDR3 is built from 16 residues. CDR1 is SGHNT, CDR2 YYREEE, per germline (reference sequence). With 4 bases clipped from V and 1 base from J, the junction kept 8 bases outside the gene matches. The CDR3 is CASSNDRVGSGNTIYF. As DNA, the CDR3 is TGTGCCAGCAGCAATGACAGGGTTGGGTCTGGAAACACCATATATTTT.

This clonotype was found a few times. The rearrangement links TRBV28 to TRBJ2-7; TRBD1 agrees at 8 bases. The J segment lost 4 bases and the V segment lost 7 bases, leaving 3 bases of the junction unmatched. The CDR3 runs to 12 residues. From germline, CDR1 is MDHEN and CDR2 SYDVKM. CDR3 sequence: CASIGQGYEQYF. The CDR3 coding sequence is TGTGCCAGCATTGGACAGGGTTACGAGCAGTACTTC.

This clonotype was seen repeatedly, ten times or more. V is TRBV6-1 and J is TRBJ2-1; no clear D. Germline V gene lookup returns CDR1 MNHNS and CDR2 SASEGT. V shed 6 bases and J shed 5 bases, with 5 bases lying between them. The CDR3 totals 11 residues. The CDR3 DNA follows: TGTGCCAGCAGCTATAACAATGAGCAGTTCTTC. Its protein product is CASSYNNEQFF.

This clonotype is medium-sized by share. The V gene is TRBV12-3 or TRBV12-4, the J gene TRBJ1-5, with D perhaps matching TRBD1 (6 bases). The CDR3 contains 18 residues. Trimming took off 5 bases at V and 3 bases at J, with 23 bases between the two ends. Written as DNA, the CDR3 is TGTGCCAGCAGTCAGGAGGGGACCAGGGGTCCGTACAATCAGCCCCAGCATTTT. It yields the protein CASSQEGTRGPYNQPQHF.

V gene TRBV18 combines with J gene TRBJ2-7, with D unresolved. V lost 2 bases and J lost 3, with 11 bases in between. Germline-derived CDR1 and CDR2 are KGHSH and LQKENI. This CDR3 spans 14 amino acids. In nucleotides, the CDR3 is TGTGCCAGCTCACCAGGGCCGCCGTTCTACGAGCAGTACTTC. It codes for CASSPGPPFYEQYF.

V is TRBV11-2 and J is TRBJ1-1; D unresolved. This CDR3 region has 19 residues. V was shortened by 6 bases and J by 1 base, with 27 bases between the two germline ends. Germline V CDR1 and CDR2: SGHAT, FQNNGV. CDR3 coding DNA: TGTGCCAGCAGTTTCAACCTCATCGAGAGAAGAAACAGGAACACTGAAGCTTTCTTT. As protein: CASSFNLIERRNRNTEAFF.

The chain employs TRBV9 and TRBJ2-7; TRBD2 matches 14 bases. The V gene's germline CDR1 is SGDLS and CDR2 YYNGEE. The CDR3 is 16 amino acids. V shed 4 bases, J shed 5 bases, and the junction held 8 bases outside the gene matches. The CDR3 is CASSLRLAGGLNEQYF. The CDR3 DNA sequence: TGTGCCAGCAGCCTCAGACTAGCGGGAGGGTTAAACGAGCAGTACTTC.

The chain recombines TRBV20-1 with TRBJ2-7; D possibly corresponds to TRBD1 (7 bases). The V gene lost 3 bases and the J gene lost 2 bases, with 17 bases spanning the gap. CDR1 and CDR2 (germline): DFQATT, SNEGSKA (reference sequence). CDR3 length equals 15 residues. CDR3 bases: TGCAGTGCTAGGTCACAGGGGACTTTTGCCTACGAGCAGTACTTC. Its protein is CSARSQGTFAYEQYF.

The CDR3 region has the DNA TGTGCCAGCAGTTACTTGACAGGGAGCAATCAGCCCCAGCATTTT. It translates to CASSYLTGSNQPQHF. The J gene is TRBJ1-5, the V gene TRBV6-6, with TRBD1 matching over 7 bases. V lost 1 base to trimming and J lost 1 base; unmatched junction nucleotides: 1. CDR1 is MNHNY, CDR2 SVGAGI, per germline (reference sequence). The CDR3 totals 15 residues.

Turning to this clonotype: One end of the junction is discordant with germline, which a read error may explain. The chain joins TRBV6-5 to TRBJ2-6; a possible D gene is TRBD2 (7 bases). The CDR3 consists of 17 residues. Germline lookup yields CDR1 MNHEY and CDR2 SVGAGI. This chain's CDR3 is CASSYSTGGSGVNVLTF. CDR3 DNA sequence: TGTGCCAGCAGTTACTCGACGGGGGGCTCTGGGGTCAACGTCCTGACTTTC.

This clonotype was seen at least ten times. The chain couples TRBV7-6 to TRBJ1-1; D may be TRBD1 (6 bases). Between the trimmed V and J ends, which lost 0 bases and 0 bases, there was a span of 11 bases. This CDR3 region has 16 residues. Germline values: CDR1 SGHVS, CDR2 FNYEAQ. CDR3 DNA sequence: TGTGCCAGCAGCTTAGCGCAGGGGTCCCTGAACACTGAAGCTTTCTTT. Translating it yields CASSLAQGSLNTEAFF.